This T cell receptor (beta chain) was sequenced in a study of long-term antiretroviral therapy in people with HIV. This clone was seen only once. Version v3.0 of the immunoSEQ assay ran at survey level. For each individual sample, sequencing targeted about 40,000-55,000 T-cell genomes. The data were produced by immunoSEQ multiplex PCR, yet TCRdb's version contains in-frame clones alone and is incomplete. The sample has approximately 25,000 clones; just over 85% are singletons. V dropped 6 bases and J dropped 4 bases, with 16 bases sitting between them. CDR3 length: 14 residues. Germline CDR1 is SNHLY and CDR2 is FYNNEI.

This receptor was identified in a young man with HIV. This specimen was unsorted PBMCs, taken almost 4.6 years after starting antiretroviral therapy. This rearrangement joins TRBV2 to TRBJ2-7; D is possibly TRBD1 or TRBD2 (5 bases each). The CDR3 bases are TGTGCCAGCAGGGTACCGGGACGGATTTACGAGCAGTACTTC. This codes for CASRVPGRIYEQYF.